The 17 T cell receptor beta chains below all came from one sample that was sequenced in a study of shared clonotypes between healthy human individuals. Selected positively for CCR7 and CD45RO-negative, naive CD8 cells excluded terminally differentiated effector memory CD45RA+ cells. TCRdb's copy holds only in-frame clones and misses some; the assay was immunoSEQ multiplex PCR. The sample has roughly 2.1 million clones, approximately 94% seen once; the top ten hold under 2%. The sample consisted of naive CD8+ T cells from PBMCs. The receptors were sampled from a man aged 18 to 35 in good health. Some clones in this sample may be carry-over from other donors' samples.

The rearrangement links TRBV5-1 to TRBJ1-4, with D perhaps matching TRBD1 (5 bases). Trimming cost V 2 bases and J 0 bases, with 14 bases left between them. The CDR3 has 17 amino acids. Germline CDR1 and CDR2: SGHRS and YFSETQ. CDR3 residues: CASSLLFRDPTNEKLFF. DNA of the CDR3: TGCGCCAGCAGCTTACTATTCAGGGACCCAACTAATGAAAAACTGTTTTTT.

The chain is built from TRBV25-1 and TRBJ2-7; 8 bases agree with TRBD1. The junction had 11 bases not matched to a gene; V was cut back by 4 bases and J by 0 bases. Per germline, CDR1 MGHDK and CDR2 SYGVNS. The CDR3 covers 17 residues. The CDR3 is CASSGQGRSFFSYEQYF. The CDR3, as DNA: TGTGCCAGCAGTGGACAGGGGCGCTCATTTTTCTCCTACGAGCAGTACTTC.

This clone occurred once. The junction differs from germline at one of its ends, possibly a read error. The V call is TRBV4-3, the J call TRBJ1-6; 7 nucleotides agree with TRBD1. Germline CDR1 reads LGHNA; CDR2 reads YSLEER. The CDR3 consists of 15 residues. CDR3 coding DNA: TGCGCCAGCAGCCACGGATCGACCAGGGGGTCACCCCTTCACTTT. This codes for CASSHGSTRGSPLHF.

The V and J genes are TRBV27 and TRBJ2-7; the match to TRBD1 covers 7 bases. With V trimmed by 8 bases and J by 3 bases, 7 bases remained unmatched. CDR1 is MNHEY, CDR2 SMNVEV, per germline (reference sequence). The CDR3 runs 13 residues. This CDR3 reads CASADRSNYEQYF. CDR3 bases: TGTGCCAGCGCGGACAGGAGCAACTACGAGCAGTACTTC.

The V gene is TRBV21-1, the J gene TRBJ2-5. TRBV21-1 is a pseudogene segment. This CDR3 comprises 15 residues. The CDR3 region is CASSKGGPVSETQYF. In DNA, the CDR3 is TGTGCCAGCAGCAAAGGGGGTCCAGTGTCTGAGACCCAGTACTTC.

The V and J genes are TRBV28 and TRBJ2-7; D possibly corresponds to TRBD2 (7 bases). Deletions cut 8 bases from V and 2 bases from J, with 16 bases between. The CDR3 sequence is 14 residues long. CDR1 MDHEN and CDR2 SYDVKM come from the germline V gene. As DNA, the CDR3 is TGTGCCAGCTTCCGAGGGGGGGCCGCCTACGAGCAGTACTTC. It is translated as CASFRGGAAYEQYF. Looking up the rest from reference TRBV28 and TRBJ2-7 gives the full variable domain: DVKVTQSSRYLVKRTGEKVFLECVQDMDHENMFWYRQDPGLGLRLIYFSYDVKMKEKGDIPEGYSVSREKKERFSLILESASTNQTSMYLCASFRGGAAYEQYFGPGTRLTVT.

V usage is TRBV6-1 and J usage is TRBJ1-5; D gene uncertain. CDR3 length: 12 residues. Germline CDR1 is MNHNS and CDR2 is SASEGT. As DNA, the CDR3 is TGTGCGTCGCAATCATTCAATCAGCCCCAGCATTTT. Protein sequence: CASQSFNQPQHF.

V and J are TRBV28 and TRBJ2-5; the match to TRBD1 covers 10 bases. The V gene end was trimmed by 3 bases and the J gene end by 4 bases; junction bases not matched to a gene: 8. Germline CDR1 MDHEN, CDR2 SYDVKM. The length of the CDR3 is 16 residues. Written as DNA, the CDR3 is TGTGCCAGCAGTTTTCCTACGACAGGGGGCGTAGAGACCCAGTACTTC. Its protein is CASSFPTTGGVETQYF.

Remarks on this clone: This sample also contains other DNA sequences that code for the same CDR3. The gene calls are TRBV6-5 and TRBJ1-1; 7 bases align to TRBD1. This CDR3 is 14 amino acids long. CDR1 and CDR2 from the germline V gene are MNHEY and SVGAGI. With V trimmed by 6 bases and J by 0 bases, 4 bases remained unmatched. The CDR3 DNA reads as TGTGCCAGCAGCTACAGGGGCATGAACACTGAAGCTTTCTTT. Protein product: CASSYRGMNTEAFF.

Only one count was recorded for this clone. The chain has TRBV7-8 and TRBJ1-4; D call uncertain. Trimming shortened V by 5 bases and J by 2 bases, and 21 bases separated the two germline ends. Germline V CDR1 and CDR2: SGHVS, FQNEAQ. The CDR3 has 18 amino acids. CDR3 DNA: TGTGCCAGCAGCGCCAAAGGGCATTTGGCGTCTACTAATGAAAAACTGTTTTTT. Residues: CASSAKGHLASTNEKLFF.

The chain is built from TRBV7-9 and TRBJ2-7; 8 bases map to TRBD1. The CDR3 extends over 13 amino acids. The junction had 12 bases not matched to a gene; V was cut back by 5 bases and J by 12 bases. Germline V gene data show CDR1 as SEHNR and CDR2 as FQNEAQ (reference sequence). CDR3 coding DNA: TGTGCCAGCAGCCTAGAGGAGCGGACAGGGCGGTACTTC. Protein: CASSLEERTGRYF.

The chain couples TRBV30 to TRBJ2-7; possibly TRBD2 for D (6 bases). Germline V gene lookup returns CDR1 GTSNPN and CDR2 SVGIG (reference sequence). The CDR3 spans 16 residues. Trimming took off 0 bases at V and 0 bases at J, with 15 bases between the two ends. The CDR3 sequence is CAWSVYAGNPSYEQYF. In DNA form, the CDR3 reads TGTGCCTGGAGTGTATATGCGGGAAACCCCTCCTACGAGCAGTACTTC.

The CDR3 bases are TGTGCCAGCAGTATAGGGACAGCCGGAATTTTAGACCAAGAGACCCAGTACTTC. This gives the protein CASSIGTAGILDQETQYF. The chain is built from TRBV28 and TRBJ2-5, with 7 bases aligning to TRBD1. After removal of 5 bases from V and 0 bases from J, the junction contained 15 bases not matched to a gene. Germline CDR1 reads MDHEN; CDR2 reads SYDVKM. This CDR3 has 18 residues.

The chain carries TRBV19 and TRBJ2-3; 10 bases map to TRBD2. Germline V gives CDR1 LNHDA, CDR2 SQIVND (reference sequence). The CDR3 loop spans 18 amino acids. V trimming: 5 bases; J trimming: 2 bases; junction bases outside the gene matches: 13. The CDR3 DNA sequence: TGTGCCAGTAGTCCTTGGAGGCAGCGGGAGGGGGACACAGATACGCAGTATTTT. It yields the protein CASSPWRQREGDTDTQYF.

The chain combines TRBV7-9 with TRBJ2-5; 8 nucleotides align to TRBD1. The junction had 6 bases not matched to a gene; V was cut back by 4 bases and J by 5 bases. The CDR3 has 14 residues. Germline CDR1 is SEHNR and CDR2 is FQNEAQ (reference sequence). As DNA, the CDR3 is TGTGCCAGCAGCTCCAGGACAGGGAAGGAGACCCAGTACTTC. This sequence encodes CASSSRTGKETQYF. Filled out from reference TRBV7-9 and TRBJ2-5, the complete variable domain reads DTGVSQNPRHKITKRGQNVTFRCDPISEHNRLYWYRQTLGQGPEFLTYFQNEAQLEKSRLLSDRFSAERPKGSFSTLEIQRTEQGDSAMYLCASSSRTGKETQYFGPGTRLLVL.

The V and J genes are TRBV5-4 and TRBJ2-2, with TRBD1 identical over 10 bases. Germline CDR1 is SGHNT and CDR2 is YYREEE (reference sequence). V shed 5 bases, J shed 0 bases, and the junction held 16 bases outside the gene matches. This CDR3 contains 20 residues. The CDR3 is CASSQVPRQGANSNTGELFF. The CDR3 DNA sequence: TGTGCCAGCAGTCAAGTCCCCAGACAGGGGGCGAACTCGAACACCGGGGAGCTGTTTTTT. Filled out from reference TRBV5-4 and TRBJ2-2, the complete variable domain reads ETGVTQSPTHLIKTRGQQVTLRCSSQSGHNTVSWYQQALGQGPQFIFQYYREEENGRGNFPPRFSGLQFPNYSSELNVNALELDDSALYLCASSQVPRQGANSNTGELFFGEGSRLTVL.

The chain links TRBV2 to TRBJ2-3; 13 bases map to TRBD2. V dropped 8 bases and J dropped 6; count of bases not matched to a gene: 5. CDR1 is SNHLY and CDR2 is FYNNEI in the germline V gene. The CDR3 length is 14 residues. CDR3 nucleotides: TGTGCCAGCTCCGGACTAGCGGGGGTGGATACGCAGTATTTT. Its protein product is CASSGLAGVDTQYF.